These T cell receptor beta chains were read from a single sample in a study of blood T cell repertoires in COVID-19. Libraries were prepared by immunoSEQ multiplex PCR; TCRdb keeps only in-frame clonotypes and omits some of them. The table lists about 240,000 clones, roughly 83% of them singletons, with roughly 9.6% in the top ten. The sample taken for sequencing was peripheral blood. The origin of the receptors is a woman older than 75 with acute or convalescent COVID-19. CDR3s include the opening cysteine and the closing phenylalanine or tryptophan. A D gene is named only where the DNA matches it firmly. Clone sizes are given selectively: once, few, many, or a class where the clone is expanded.

few	TRBD1	TRBV28	TRBJ2-1	CASSTTGVRFYNEQFF	TGTGCCAGCAGTACAACAGGGGTTCGCTTTTACAATGAGCAGTTCTTC
few	.	TRBV27	TRBJ1-6	CATRGGSYNSPLHF	TGTGCCACTAGGGGGGGTTCCTATAATTCACCCCTCCACTTT
.	TRBD1	TRBV5-5	TRBJ1-5	CASSRGTGDNQPQHF	TGTGCCAGCAGCCGCGGGACAGGGGACAATCAGCCCCAGCATTTT
.	.	TRBV5-1	TRBJ1-3	CASSPRLSGASGNTIYF	TGCGCCAGCAGCCCCAGACTCAGTGGGGCCTCTGGAAACACCATATATTTT
.	TRBD1	TRBV5-8	TRBJ2-5	CASSLTGVGETQYF	TGTGCCAGCAGCTTGACAGGGGTAGGAGAGACCCAGTACTTC
.	.	TRBV29-1	TRBJ2-3	CSARRSTDTQYF	TGCAGCGCTCGTAGAAGCACAGATACGCAGTATTTT
few	.	TRBV10-3	TRBJ2-1	CAITPSAGEYEQFF	TGTGCCATCACCCCCTCGGCAGGGGAATATGAGCAGTTCTTC
.	TRBD1	TRBV12-5	TRBJ1-2	CASLRDRGLTYGYTF	TGTGCTAGCTTACGAGACAGGGGGCTGACATATGGCTACACCTTC
.	.	TRBV7-3	TRBJ1-1	CASSHTGTSEAFF	TGTGCCAGCAGCCATACAGGGACAAGTGAAGCTTTCTTT
few	TRBD1	TRBV6-5	TRBJ1-1	CASSYGTGTMNTEAFF	TGTGCCAGCAGTTACGGGACAGGGACTATGAACACTGAAGCTTTCTTT
many	TRBD1	TRBV4-1	TRBJ1-5	CASSRRQGDQPQHF	TGCGCCAGCAGTCGCCGACAGGGGGACCAGCCCCAGCATTTT
.	.	TRBV15	TRBJ2-7	CATSRVPGDYEQYF	TGTGCCACCAGCAGAGTTCCAGGGGACTACGAGCAGTACTTC
once	.	TRBV4-1	TRBJ1-1	CASSQVQGNTEAFF	TGCGCCAGCAGCCAAGTGCAGGGAAACACTGAAGCTTTCTTT
.	.	TRBV2	TRBJ2-3	CASSPPTGFGRYF	TGTGCCAGCAGCCCCCCCACAGGCTTCGGTCGGTATTTT
.	TRBD2	TRBV24-1	TRBJ2-3	CATSDPRGSGGAIDTQYF	TGTGCCACCAGTGACCCCCGGGGTAGCGGGGGGGCTATAGATACGCAGTATTTT
few	.	TRBV2	TRBJ2-2	CASKGNSANTGELFF	TGTGCCAGCAAGGGGAACAGTGCGAACACCGGGGAGCTGTTTTTT
.	TRBD1	TRBV5-1	TRBJ2-1	CASGIRTGASYNEQFF	TGCGCCAGCGGTATTAGGACAGGGGCCTCCTACAATGAGCAGTTCTTC
.	TRBD1	TRBV27	TRBJ2-2	CASSPTPGQENTGELFF	TGTGCCAGCAGTCCCACTCCGGGACAGGAGAACACCGGGGAGCTGTTTTTT
.	.	TRBV19	TRBJ2-1	CASSVTPGGQQFF	TGTGCCAGTAGCGTGACTCCCGGGGGGCAGCAGTTCTTC
.	.	TRBV19	TRBJ1-4	CASSTGGRGPWEKLFF	TGTGCCAGTAGTACCGGGGGGAGAGGACCGTGGGAAAAACTGTTTTTT
.	.	TRBV5-1	TRBJ1-1	CASSASWSTEAFF	TGCGCCAGCAGCGCTAGTTGGTCCACTGAAGCTTTCTTT